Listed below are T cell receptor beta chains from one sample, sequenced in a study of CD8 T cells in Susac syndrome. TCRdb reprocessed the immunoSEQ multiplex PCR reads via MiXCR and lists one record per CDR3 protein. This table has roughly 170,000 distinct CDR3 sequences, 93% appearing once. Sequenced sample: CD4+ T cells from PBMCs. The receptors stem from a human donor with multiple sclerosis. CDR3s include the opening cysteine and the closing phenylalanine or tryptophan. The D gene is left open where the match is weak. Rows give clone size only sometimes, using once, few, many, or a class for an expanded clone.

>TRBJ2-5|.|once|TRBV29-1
TGCAGCGTTGAAAAAAACGGGGCCTCATCGGAGACCCAGTACTTC
CSVEKNGASSETQYF
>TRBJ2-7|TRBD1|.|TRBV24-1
TGTGCCACCAGTGATTCGGGACAGGGGCGCTACGAGCAGTACTTC
CATSDSGQGRYEQYF
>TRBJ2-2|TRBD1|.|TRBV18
TGTGCCAGCTCACCACTTCCGGGACAGGGTAAAAGGACCGGGGAGCTGTTTTTT
CASSPLPGQGKRTGELFF
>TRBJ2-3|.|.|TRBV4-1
TGCGCCAGCAGCCAAGGCGATATTGGCGGTACGCAGTATTTT
CASSQGDIGGTQYF
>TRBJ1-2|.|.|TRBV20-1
TGCAGCTGGGAGTCTGCTAACTATGGCTACACCTTC
CSWESANYGYTF
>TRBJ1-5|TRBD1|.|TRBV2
TGTGCCAGCAGTCCTGACAGGGGGCATCAGCCCCAGCATTTT
CASSPDRGHQPQHF
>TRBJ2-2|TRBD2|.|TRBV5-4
TGTGCCAGCAGCGGGGGACTAGCGGGGCGTAACACCGGGGAGCTGTTTTTT
CASSGGLAGRNTGELFF
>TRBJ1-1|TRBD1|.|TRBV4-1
TGCGCCAGCAGCAAAATGACAGGGGGCACTGAAGCTTTCTTT
CASSKMTGGTEAFF
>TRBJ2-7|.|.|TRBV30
TGTGCCTGGAGTCGACACCCCCCCTACGAGCAGTACTTC
CAWSRHPPYEQYF
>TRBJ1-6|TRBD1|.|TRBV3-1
TGTGCCAGCAGCCAGGTGGCAGGGGGTTCACCCCTCCACTTT
CASSQVAGGSPLHF
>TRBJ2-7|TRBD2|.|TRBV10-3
TGTGCCATCAGCGGGACTAGCGACTACGAGCAGTACTTC
CAISGTSDYEQYF
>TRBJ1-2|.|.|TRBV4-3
TGCGCCAGCAGCCAAGATGTAGGGCTTGGGGTCTATGGCTACACCTTC
CASSQDVGLGVYGYTF
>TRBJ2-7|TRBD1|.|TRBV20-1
TGCAGTGCCTCCGGGACAGGAATTTACGAGCAGTACTTC
CSASGTGIYEQYF
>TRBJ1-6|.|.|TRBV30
TGTGCCTGGAAAATTACAGGGTACTGGGTCCTCCACTTT
CAWKITGYWVLHF
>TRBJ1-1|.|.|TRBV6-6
TGTGCCAGCAGTGTTATGGGATCGCGCACTGAAGCTTTCTTT
CASSVMGSRTEAFF